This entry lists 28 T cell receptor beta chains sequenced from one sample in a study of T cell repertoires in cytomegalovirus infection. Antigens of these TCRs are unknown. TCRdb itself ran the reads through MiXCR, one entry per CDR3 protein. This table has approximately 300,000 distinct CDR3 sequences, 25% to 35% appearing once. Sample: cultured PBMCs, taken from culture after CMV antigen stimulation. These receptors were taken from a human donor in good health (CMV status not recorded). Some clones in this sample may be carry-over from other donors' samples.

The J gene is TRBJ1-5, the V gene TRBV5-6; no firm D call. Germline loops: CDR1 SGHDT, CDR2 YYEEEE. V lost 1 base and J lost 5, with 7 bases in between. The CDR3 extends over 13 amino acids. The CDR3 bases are TGTGCCAGCAGCTTGTTTCCCGATCAGCCCCAGCATTTT. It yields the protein CASSLFPDQPQHF.

The CDR3 reads CASSLFGTGEGKERNQPQHF. Written as DNA, the CDR3 is TGTGCCAGCAGTTTATTTGGGACAGGGGAAGGAAAGGAACGCAATCAGCCCCAGCATTTT. This sequence joins TRBV27 and TRBJ1-5, with 10 bases identical to TRBD1. V lost 1 base and J lost 2; bases outside the gene matches: 14. Per the germline V gene, CDR1 is MNHEY and CDR2 is SMNVEV (reference sequence). This CDR3 region has 20 residues.

CDR3 in amino acids: CASSIPPGELFF. The DNA of the CDR3 is TGTGCCAGCAGTATCCCCCCCGGGGAGCTGTTTTTT. V and J are TRBV27 and TRBJ2-2, with D uncertain. This CDR3 spans 12 amino acids. Germline CDR1 and CDR2: MNHEY and SMNVEV (reference sequence). V gave up 5 bases and J gave up 6 bases, with 7 bases separating them.

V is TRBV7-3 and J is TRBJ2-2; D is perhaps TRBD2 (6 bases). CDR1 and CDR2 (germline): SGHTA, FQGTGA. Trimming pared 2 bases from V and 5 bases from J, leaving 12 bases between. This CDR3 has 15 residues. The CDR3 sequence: CASSLLGSGTGELFF. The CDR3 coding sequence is TGTGCCAGCAGCTTACTCGGGAGTGGGACCGGGGAGCTGTTTTTT.

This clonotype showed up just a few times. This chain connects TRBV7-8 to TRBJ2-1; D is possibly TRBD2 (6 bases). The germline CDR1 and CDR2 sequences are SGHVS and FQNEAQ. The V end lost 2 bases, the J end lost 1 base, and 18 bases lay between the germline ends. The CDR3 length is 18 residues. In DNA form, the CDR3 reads TGTGCCAGCAGCTTAAGGGGCGGCAGGGCGGGGTCCTACAATGAGCAGTTCTTC. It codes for CASSLRGGRAGSYNEQFF.

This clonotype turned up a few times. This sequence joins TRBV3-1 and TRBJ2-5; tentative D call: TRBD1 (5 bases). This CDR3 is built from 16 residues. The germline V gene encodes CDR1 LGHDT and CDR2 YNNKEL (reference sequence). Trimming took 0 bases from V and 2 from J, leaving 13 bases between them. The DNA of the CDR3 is TGTGCCAGCAGCCAAGAGTGGGGCGAACGTCAAGAGACCCAGTACTTC. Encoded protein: CASSQEWGERQETQYF.

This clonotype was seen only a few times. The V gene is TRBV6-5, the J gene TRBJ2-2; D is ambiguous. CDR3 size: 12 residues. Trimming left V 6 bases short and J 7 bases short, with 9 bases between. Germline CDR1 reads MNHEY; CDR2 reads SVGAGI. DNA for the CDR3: TGTGCCAGCAGCCCTAATATCGGGGAGCTGTTTTTT. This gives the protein CASSPNIGELFF.

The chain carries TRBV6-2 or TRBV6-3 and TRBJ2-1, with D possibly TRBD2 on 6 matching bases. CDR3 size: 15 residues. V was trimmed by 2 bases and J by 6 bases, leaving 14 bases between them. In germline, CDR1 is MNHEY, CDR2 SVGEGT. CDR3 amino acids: CASSYSGPTANEQFF. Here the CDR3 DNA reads TGTGCCAGCAGTTACAGCGGGCCGACGGCCAATGAGCAGTTCTTC.

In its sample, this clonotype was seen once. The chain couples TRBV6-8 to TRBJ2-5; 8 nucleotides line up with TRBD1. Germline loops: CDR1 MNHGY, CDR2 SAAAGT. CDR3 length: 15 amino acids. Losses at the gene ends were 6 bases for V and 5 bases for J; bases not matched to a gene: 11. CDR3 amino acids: CASRERQGFLETQYF. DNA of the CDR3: TGTGCCAGCAGAGAAAGACAGGGGTTCTTGGAGACCCAGTACTTC.

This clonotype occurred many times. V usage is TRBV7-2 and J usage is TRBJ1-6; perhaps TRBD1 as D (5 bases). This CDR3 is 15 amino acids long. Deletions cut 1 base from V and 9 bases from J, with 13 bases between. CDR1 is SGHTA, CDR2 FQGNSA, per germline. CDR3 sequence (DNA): TGTGCCAGCAGCTTAGACAGGTTGGATCGTTCACCCCTCCACTTT. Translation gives CASSLDRLDRSPLHF.

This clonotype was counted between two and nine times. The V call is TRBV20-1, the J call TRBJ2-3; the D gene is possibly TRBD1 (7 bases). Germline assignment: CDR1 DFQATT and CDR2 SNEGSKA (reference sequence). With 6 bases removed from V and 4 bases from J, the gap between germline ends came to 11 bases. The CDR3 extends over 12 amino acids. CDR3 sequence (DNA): TGCAGTGCGGGGGGACAGTCAGATACGCAGTATTTT. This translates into CSAGGQSDTQYF.

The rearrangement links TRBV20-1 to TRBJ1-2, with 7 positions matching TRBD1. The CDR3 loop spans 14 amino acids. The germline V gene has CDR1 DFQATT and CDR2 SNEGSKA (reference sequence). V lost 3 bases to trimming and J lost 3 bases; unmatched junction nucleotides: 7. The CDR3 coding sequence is TGCAGTGCTAGGGGTGACAGGGATGACTATGGCTACACCTTC. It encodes CSARGDRDDYGYTF.

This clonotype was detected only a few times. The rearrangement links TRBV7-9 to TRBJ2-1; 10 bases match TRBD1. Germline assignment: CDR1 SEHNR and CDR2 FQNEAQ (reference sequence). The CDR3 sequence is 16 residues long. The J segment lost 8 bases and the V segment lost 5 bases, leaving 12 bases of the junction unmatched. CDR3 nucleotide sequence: TGTGCCAGCAGCCCCCCTTACCGGGACAGGGGTGATGAGCAGTTCTTC. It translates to CASSPPYRDRGDEQFF.

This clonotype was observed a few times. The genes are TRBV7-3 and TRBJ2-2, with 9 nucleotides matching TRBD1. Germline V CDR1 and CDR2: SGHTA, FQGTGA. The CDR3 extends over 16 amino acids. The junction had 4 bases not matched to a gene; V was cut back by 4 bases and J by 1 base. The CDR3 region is CASSSTGGRNTGELFF. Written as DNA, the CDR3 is TGTGCCAGCAGCTCGACAGGGGGTAGGAACACCGGGGAGCTGTTTTTT.

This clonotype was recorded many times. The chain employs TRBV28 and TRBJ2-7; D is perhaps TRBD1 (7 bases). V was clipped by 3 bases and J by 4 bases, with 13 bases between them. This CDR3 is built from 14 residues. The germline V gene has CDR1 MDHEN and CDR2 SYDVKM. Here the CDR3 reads CASSFVAGGYEQYF. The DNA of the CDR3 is TGTGCCAGCAGTTTTGTGGCAGGGGGGTACGAGCAGTACTTC.

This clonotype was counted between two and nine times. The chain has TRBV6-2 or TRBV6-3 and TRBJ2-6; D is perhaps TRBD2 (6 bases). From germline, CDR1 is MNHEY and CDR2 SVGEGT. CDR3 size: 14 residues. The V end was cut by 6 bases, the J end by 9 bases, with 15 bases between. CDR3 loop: CASSQAIGSNVLTF. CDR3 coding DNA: TGTGCCAGCAGCCAGGCGATCGGGAGCAACGTCCTGACTTTC.

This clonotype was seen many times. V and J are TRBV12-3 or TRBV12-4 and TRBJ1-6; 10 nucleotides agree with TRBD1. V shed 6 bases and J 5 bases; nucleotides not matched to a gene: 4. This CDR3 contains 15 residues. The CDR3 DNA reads TGTGCCAGCAGGAGACAGGGGGCGGATAATTCACCCCTCCACTTT. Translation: CASRRQGADNSPLHF.

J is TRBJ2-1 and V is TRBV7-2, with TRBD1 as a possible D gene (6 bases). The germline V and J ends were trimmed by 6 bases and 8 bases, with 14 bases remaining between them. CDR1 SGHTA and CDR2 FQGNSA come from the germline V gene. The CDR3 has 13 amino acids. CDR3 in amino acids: CASSTTGIHEQFF. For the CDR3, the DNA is TGTGCCAGCAGTACCACAGGGATCCATGAGCAGTTCTTC.

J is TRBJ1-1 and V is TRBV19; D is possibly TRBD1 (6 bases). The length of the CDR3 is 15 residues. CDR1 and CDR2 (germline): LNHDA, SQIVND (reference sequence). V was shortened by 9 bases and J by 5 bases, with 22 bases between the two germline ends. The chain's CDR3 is CASGPGPGELTEAFF. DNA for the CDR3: TGTGCCAGCGGACCAGGCCCAGGGGAACTGACTGAAGCTTTCTTT.

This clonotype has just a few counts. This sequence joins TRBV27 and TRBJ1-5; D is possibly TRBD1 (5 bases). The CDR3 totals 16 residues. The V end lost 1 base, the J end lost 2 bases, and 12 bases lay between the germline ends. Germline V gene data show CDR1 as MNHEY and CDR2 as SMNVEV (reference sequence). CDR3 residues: CASSLYNWGGNQPQHF. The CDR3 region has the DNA TGTGCCAGCAGTTTATATAATTGGGGGGGCAATCAGCCCCAGCATTTT.

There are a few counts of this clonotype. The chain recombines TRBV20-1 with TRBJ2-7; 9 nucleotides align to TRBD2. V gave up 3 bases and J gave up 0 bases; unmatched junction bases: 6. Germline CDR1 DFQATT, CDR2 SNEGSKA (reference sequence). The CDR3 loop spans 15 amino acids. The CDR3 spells CSASDAGGHSYEQYF. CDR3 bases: TGCAGTGCTAGTGATGCGGGGGGGCACTCCTACGAGCAGTACTTC.

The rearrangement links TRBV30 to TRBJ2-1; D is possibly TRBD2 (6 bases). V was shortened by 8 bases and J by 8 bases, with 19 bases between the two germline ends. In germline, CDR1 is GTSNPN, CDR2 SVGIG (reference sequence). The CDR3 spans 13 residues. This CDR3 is CAASGLAIHEQFF. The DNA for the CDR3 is TGTGCCGCGTCGGGCCTAGCGATTCATGAGCAGTTCTTC. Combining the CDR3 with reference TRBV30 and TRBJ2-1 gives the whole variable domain SQTIHQWPATLVQPVGSPLSLECTVEGTSNPNLYWYRQAAGRGLQLLFYSVGIGQISSEVPQNLSASRPQDRQFILSSKKLLLSDSGFYLCAASGLAIHEQFFGPGTRLTVL.

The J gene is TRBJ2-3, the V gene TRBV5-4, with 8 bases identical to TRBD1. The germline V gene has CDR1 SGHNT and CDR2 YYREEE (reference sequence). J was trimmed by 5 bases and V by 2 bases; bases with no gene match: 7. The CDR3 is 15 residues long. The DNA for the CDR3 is TGTGCCAGCAGCTTTGGGGGCAGGGGGCAAGATACGCAGTATTTT. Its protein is CASSFGGRGQDTQYF. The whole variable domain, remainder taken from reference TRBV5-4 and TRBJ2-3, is ETGVTQSPTHLIKTRGQQVTLRCSSQSGHNTVSWYQQALGQGPQFIFQYYREEENGRGNFPPRFSGLQFPNYSSELNVNALELDDSALYLCASSFGGRGQDTQYFGPGTRLTVL.

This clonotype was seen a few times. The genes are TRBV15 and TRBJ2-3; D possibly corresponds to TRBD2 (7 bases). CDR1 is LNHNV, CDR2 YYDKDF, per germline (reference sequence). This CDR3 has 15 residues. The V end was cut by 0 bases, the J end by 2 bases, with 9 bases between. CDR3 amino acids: CATSREGGDTDTQYF. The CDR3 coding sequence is TGTGCCACCAGCAGAGAAGGGGGGGACACAGATACGCAGTATTTT. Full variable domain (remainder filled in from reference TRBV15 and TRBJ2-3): DAMVIQNPRYQVTQFGKPVTLSCSQTLNHNVMYWYQQKSSQAPKLLFHYYDKDFNNEADTPDNFQSRRPNTSFCFLDIRSPGLGDTAMYLCATSREGGDTDTQYFGPGTRLTVL.

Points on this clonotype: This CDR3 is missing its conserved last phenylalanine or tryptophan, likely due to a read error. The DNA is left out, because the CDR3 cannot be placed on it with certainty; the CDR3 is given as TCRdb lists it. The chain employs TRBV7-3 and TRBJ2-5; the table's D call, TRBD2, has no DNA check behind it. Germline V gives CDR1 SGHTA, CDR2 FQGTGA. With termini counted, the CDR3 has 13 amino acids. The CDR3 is CASSTGLAGGPWS.

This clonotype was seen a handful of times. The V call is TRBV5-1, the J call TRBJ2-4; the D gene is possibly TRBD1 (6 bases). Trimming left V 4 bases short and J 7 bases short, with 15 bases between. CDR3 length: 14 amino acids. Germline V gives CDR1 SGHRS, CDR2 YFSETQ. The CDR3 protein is CASSPLTGTNIQYF. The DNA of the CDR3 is TGCGCCAGCAGCCCGCTCACAGGGACGAACATTCAGTACTTC.

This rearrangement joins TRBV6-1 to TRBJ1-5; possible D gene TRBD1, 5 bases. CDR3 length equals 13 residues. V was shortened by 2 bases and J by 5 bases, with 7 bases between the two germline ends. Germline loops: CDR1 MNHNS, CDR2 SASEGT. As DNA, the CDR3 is TGTGCCAGCAGTGAAACCAGGGATCAGCCCCAGCATTTT. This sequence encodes CASSETRDQPQHF.

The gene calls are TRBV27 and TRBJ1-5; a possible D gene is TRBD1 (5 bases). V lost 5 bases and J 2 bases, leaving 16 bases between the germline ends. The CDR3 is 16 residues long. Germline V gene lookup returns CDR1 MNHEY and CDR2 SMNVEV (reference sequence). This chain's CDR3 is CASSTWGWSGNQPQHF. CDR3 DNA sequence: TGTGCCAGCAGTACTTGGGGGTGGAGTGGCAATCAGCCCCAGCATTTT.